Each of the 20 T cell receptor beta chains below was sequenced from the same sample in a study of cytomegalovirus exposure and HLA in healthy donors. The PCR contained 60 Vbeta and 13 Jbeta primers. Produced via immunoSEQ multiplex PCR; TCRdb's table is partial and in-frame only. The sample lists some 150,000 clones; 65% to 90% were seen once. Sample: PBMCs. These receptors were collected from a woman aged 45-59 years in good health and CMV-seropositive.

The rearrangement uses TRBV6-1 and TRBJ2-2; 8 bases are a match to TRBD1. Germline V CDR1 and CDR2: MNHNS, SASEGT. The length of the CDR3 is 14 residues. J gave up 1 base and V 6 bases, and 1 base lay outside the gene matches. The CDR3 nucleotides are TGTGCCAGCAGACAGGGGGTGAACACCGGGGAGCTGTTTTTT. This codes for CASRQGVNTGELFF.

This chain links TRBV7-8 with TRBJ2-3, with TRBD1 matching over 8 bases. The CDR3 length is 14 residues. V lost 1 base to trimming and J lost 8 bases; unmatched junction nucleotides: 5. Germline V gene lookup returns CDR1 SGHVS and CDR2 FQNEAQ. CDR3 sequence reads: CASSLVDRGGTQYF. Here the CDR3 DNA reads TGTGCCAGCAGCTTAGTAGACAGGGGAGGTACGCAGTATTTT.

The chain carries TRBV6-1 and TRBJ2-5; D not certain. The CDR3 runs 14 residues. Trimming stripped 5 bases from V and 4 bases from J, with 14 bases between. Germline V gene lookup returns CDR1 MNHNS and CDR2 SASEGT. CDR3: CASSLSLYLETQYF. The CDR3 DNA is TGTGCCAGCAGTTTGAGCCTCTACTTAGAGACCCAGTACTTC.

The rearrangement joins TRBV19 to TRBJ2-3; 7 bases map to TRBD1. The CDR3 is 13 amino acids. With V trimmed by 5 bases and J by 7 bases, 6 bases remained unmatched. The germline CDR1 and CDR2 sequences are LNHDA and SQIVND (reference sequence). The CDR3 spells CASSGRDRYTQYF. Here the CDR3 DNA reads TGTGCCAGTAGTGGACGGGACAGATATACGCAGTATTTT.

CDR3 nucleotide sequence: TGTGCCAGTGACGAGGGGGTCACCGGGGAGCTGTTTTTT. It encodes CASDEGVTGELFF. The chain joins TRBV19 to TRBJ2-2, with a tentative D call TRBD1 (6 bases). The germline CDR1 and CDR2 sequences are LNHDA and SQIVND (reference sequence). The CDR3 runs to 13 residues. Trimming shortened V by 8 bases and J by 4 bases, and 11 bases separated the two germline ends. Together with reference TRBV19 and TRBJ2-2, the CDR3 gives the full variable domain: DGGITQSPKYLFRKEGQNVTLSCEQNLNHDAMYWYRQDPGQGLRLIYYSQIVNDFQKGDIAEGYSVSREKKESFPLTVTSAQKNPTAFYLCASDEGVTGELFFGEGSRLTVL.

This chain links TRBV28 with TRBJ2-3; TRBD2 matches 12 bases. V shed 7 bases, J shed 8 bases, and the junction held 7 bases outside the gene matches. This CDR3 is 14 amino acids long. Germline V lookup: CDR1 MDHEN, CDR2 SYDVKM. CDR3 sequence reads: CASTLAGGDSTQYF. CDR3 nucleotides: TGTGCCAGCACTCTAGCGGGAGGGGACAGTACGCAGTATTTT.

This sequence joins TRBV30 and TRBJ1-2, with TRBD1 matching 10 bases. The CDR3 loop spans 13 amino acids. Looked up from germline, CDR1 is GTSNPN and CDR2 is SVGIG (reference sequence). V lost 3 bases, J lost 4 bases, and 2 bases stayed unmatched. Here the CDR3 DNA reads TGTGCCTGGAGCCGACAGGGGGCCTATGGCTACACCTTC. Its translation is CAWSRQGAYGYTF. Together with reference TRBV30 and TRBJ1-2, the CDR3 gives the full variable domain: SQTIHQWPATLVQPVGSPLSLECTVEGTSNPNLYWYRQAAGRGLQLLFYSVGIGQISSEVPQNLSASRPQDRQFILSSKKLLLSDSGFYLCAWSRQGAYGYTFGSGTRLTVV.

CDR3 sequence (DNA): TGTGCCAGCAGTTACTCGCGTGCAGGAAACACCATATATTTT. Residues: CASSYSRAGNTIYF. This rearrangement joins TRBV6-5 to TRBJ1-3; the D is unclear. Looked up from germline, CDR1 is MNHEY and CDR2 is SVGAGI. The V end was cut by 0 bases, the J end by 4 bases, with 7 bases between. This CDR3 contains 14 residues.

The chain has TRBV5-6 and TRBJ1-3; TRBD1 matches 10 bases. Germline V gene sequence: CDR1 SGHDT, CDR2 YYEEEE. Trimming at V came to 4 bases and at J to 8 bases, leaving 6 bases not matched to a gene. The CDR3 contains 14 residues. The DNA for the CDR3 is TGTGCCAGCAGCCGGGACAGGGGTTGGGACACCATATATTTT. Amino acid sequence: CASSRDRGWDTIYF. Supplemented by reference TRBV5-6 and TRBJ1-3, the full variable domain reads DAGVTQSPTHLIKTRGQQVTLRCSPKSGHDTVSWYQQALGQGPQFIFQYYEEEERQRGNFPDRFSGHQFPNYSSELNVNALLLGDSALYLCASSRDRGWDTIYFGEGSWLTVV.

The chain's CDR3 is CASSLSRGGLGITDTQYF. In nucleotides, the CDR3 is TGTGCCAGCAGCCTATCACGGGGGGGCCTCGGGATCACAGATACGCAGTATTTT. This chain connects TRBV14 to TRBJ2-3; 8 nucleotides line up with TRBD2. V shed 4 bases and J 2 bases; nucleotides not matched to a gene: 14. The germline V gene encodes CDR1 SGHDN and CDR2 FVKESK. CDR3 length equals 18 residues.

The genes are TRBV5-6 and TRBJ2-1; possibly TRBD1 for D (5 bases). From germline, CDR1 is SGHDT and CDR2 YYEEEE. V shed 0 bases and J shed 3 bases, with 10 bases lying between them. This CDR3 is 15 amino acids long. CDR3 sequence: CASSLGQSLYNEQFF. The CDR3 DNA sequence: TGTGCCAGCAGCTTGGGACAGTCTCTCTACAATGAGCAGTTCTTC. Based on the CDR3 plus reference TRBV5-6 and TRBJ2-1, the full variable domain is DAGVTQSPTHLIKTRGQQVTLRCSPKSGHDTVSWYQQALGQGPQFIFQYYEEEERQRGNFPDRFSGHQFPNYSSELNVNALLLGDSALYLCASSLGQSLYNEQFFGPGTRLTVL.

The chain recombines TRBV2 with TRBJ2-7; D is perhaps TRBD1 (5 bases). This CDR3 is 13 amino acids long. V lost 4 bases and J lost 3, with 10 bases in between. The V gene's germline CDR1 is SNHLY and CDR2 FYNNEI. The CDR3 coding sequence is TGTGCCAGCAGTGGTCAGGGAATCTACGAGCAGTACTTC. Translation gives CASSGQGIYEQYF.

CDR3 region: CASSPGQGITEAFF. The CDR3 DNA follows: TGTGCCAGCAGTCCGGGACAGGGAATCACTGAAGCTTTCTTT. The rearrangement links TRBV6-6 to TRBJ1-1, with 9 bases matching TRBD1. Unmatched junction bases numbered 5, after V lost 5 bases and J lost 4 bases. The CDR3 runs 14 residues. Germline V gene lookup returns CDR1 MNHNY and CDR2 SVGAGI (reference sequence).

This clone was observed a few times. The chain recombines TRBV7-9 with TRBJ2-7; maybe TRBD2 (6 bases). Germline V CDR1 and CDR2: SEHNR, FQNEAQ (reference sequence). V was clipped by 4 bases and J by 2 bases, with 15 bases between them. The CDR3 has 15 amino acids. CDR3 bases: TGTGCCAGCAGCTCCCAGGGCGGGGTCACCTACGAGCAGTACTTC. Its protein is CASSSQGGVTYEQYF.

As concerns this clone: The same CDR3 arises from other DNA sequences in this sample as well. The chain combines TRBV9 with TRBJ1-2, with D possibly matching TRBD1 (6 bases). V lost 0 bases, J lost 4 bases, and 22 bases lay in between. Germline CDR1 SGDLS, CDR2 YYNGEE. This CDR3 spans 18 amino acids. Written as DNA, the CDR3 is TGTGCCAGCAGCGTAGACCCGACAGGCGCTACAAGTGGCTATGGCTACACCTTC. Residues: CASSVDPTGATSGYGYTF.

The V call is TRBV10-3, the J call TRBJ1-1, with D unclear. Germline V gene sequence: CDR1 ENHRY, CDR2 SYGVKD. Trimming removed 8 bases from V and 0 bases from J, with 13 bases in between. The CDR3 is made up of 14 amino acids. The CDR3 coding sequence is TGTGCCATCTCCCCGGGAGGTGTGAACACTGAAGCTTTCTTT. Encoded protein: CAISPGGVNTEAFF.

J is TRBJ2-3 and V is TRBV5-1, with D maybe TRBD2 (6 bases). The ends were cut back, 0 bases at V and 10 bases at J, with 12 bases in the middle. Germline CDR1 and CDR2: SGHRS and YFSETQ. This CDR3 region has 13 residues. CDR3 DNA sequence: TGCGCCAGCAGCTTGGAGCTGGGGGAGGCGCAGTATTTT. Amino acid sequence: CASSLELGEAQYF.

This rearrangement joins TRBV30 to TRBJ1-2; 9 bases match TRBD1. The CDR3 runs to 16 residues. Trimming at V came to 2 bases and at J to 4 bases, leaving 11 bases not matched to a gene. From germline, CDR1 is GTSNPN and CDR2 SVGIG (reference sequence). CDR3 in amino acids: CAWSPTSGQGAYGYTF. DNA of the CDR3: TGTGCCTGGAGTCCGACGTCGGGACAGGGAGCCTATGGCTACACCTTC.

This chain joins TRBV11-2 and TRBJ1-5; D unresolved. Trimming took off 2 bases at V and 2 bases at J, with 16 bases between the two ends. CDR3 length equals 17 residues. Germline CDR1 is SGHAT and CDR2 is FQNNGV. The CDR3 loop reads CASSLSPPGERNQPQHF. DNA for the CDR3: TGTGCCAGCAGCTTAAGTCCCCCCGGGGAACGCAATCAGCCCCAGCATTTT.

The chain couples TRBV6-1 to TRBJ1-3; D not certain. The CDR3 spans 17 residues. Germline V lookup: CDR1 MNHNS, CDR2 SASEGT. V dropped 4 bases and J dropped 0 bases, with 16 bases sitting between them. The CDR3 nucleotides are TGTGCCAGCAGTGCCTCCTCCTCCGCGGGCTCTGGAAACACCATATATTTT. It codes for CASSASSSAGSGNTIYF.